One sample yielded the 21 T cell receptor beta chains listed below, sequenced in a study of blood T cells in healthy people across ages (dated by TCRdb to the mid-2010s). The library was produced with 5' RACE. These reads were obtained on an Illumina HiSeq 2500. A second PCR of about 7 to 12 cycles was run with a J-beta primer mix and a sample-barcoded 5' primer. TCRdb trimmed public reads at Q25 via fastp, called clones via MiXCR and kept in-frame beta chains. Every entry covers one CDR3 protein and lists the most common genes and DNA from its rows. Here the sample has about 680,000 distinct CDR3 sequences; 49% occur a single time. The biggest ten clones account for roughly 30% of the sample. Sequenced input: blood. The receptors shown here come from a woman between 55 and 75 years old in good health.

Worth noting for this clonotype: With a much larger clone just one base away, this may be a read error. The CDR3 DNA sequence: TGCAGTGCTAGAGATCCAGGAGGCTCAGGCACAGATACGCAGTATTTT. Its translation is CSARDPGGSGTDTQYF. This chain links TRBV20-1 with TRBJ2-3; the D gene is possibly TRBD2 (5 bases). The CDR3 loop spans 16 amino acids. The V gene's germline CDR1 is DFQATT and CDR2 SNEGSKA (reference sequence). With 0 bases removed from V and 1 base from J, the gap between germline ends came to 14 bases.

V gene TRBV20-1 combines with J gene TRBJ2-1; 11 bases agree with TRBD2. Trimming took 2 bases from V and 6 from J; bases not matched to a gene: 3. This CDR3 comprises 14 residues. Per germline, CDR1 DFQATT and CDR2 SNEGSKA (reference sequence). The CDR3 nucleotides read TGCAGTGCTAGACGCACTAGCGGGGGCAATGAGCAGTTCTTC. It codes for CSARRTSGGNEQFF.

The rearrangement uses TRBV20-1 and TRBJ1-6, with 9 bases matching TRBD1. Germline values: CDR1 DFQATT, CDR2 SNEGSKA (reference sequence). V trimming: 6 bases; J trimming: 11 bases; junction bases outside the gene matches: 8. The CDR3 runs 13 residues. Written as DNA, the CDR3 is TGCAGTGCGTCCGGGACAGGGAAACCACCCCTCCACTTT. Encoded protein: CSASGTGKPPLHF.

The table lists this clonotype with many counts. The rearrangement joins TRBV29-1 to TRBJ2-3; TRBD1 matches 8 bases. This CDR3 has 13 amino acids. V trimming: 6 bases; J trimming: 3 bases; junction bases outside the gene matches: 5. Germline CDR1 SQVTM, CDR2 ANQGSEA. The CDR3 sequence: CSVRTGLTDTQYF. In DNA form, the CDR3 reads TGCAGCGTCCGGACAGGGCTGACAGATACGCAGTATTTT.

V usage is TRBV29-1 and J usage is TRBJ1-1; no definite D call. With 2 bases removed from V and 1 base from J, the gap between germline ends came to 11 bases. The germline V gene has CDR1 SQVTM and CDR2 ANQGSEA. The CDR3 has 14 residues. CDR3 region: CSVEIGSSNTEAFF. The CDR3 nucleotides read TGCAGCGTTGAAATTGGCAGTTCGAACACTGAAGCTTTCTTT.

This chain joins TRBV7-2 and TRBJ2-1; a possible D gene is TRBD2 (5 bases). The CDR3 consists of 14 residues. Per the germline V gene, CDR1 is SGHTA and CDR2 is FQGNSA. Deletions cut 1 base from V and 9 bases from J, with 13 bases between. CDR3 region: CASSLGLGAVEQFF. In nucleotides, the CDR3 is TGTGCCAGCAGCTTAGGGCTTGGAGCGGTTGAGCAGTTCTTC.

This clonotype was detected only a few times. The chain employs TRBV20-1 and TRBJ2-5, with TRBD2 identical over 9 bases. The CDR3 has 16 residues. The germline V gene has CDR1 DFQATT and CDR2 SNEGSKA (reference sequence). Trimming cost V 3 bases and J 2 bases; bases outside gene matches: 10. CDR3 coding DNA: TGCAGTGCTAGCGGCCGCCGACTAGCGGTTCAAGAGACCCAGTACTTC. Its translation is CSASGRRLAVQETQYF.

The rearrangement links TRBV5-8 to TRBJ1-4; 9 nucleotides match TRBD1. With 1 base clipped from V and 8 bases from J, the junction kept 3 bases outside the gene matches. Germline assignment: CDR1 SGHTS and CDR2 YDEGEE. The CDR3 contains 14 residues. The CDR3 protein is CASSLTGGVEKLFF. Written as DNA, the CDR3 is TGTGCCAGCAGCTTGACAGGGGGCGTCGAAAAACTGTTTTTT.

The J gene is TRBJ2-7, the V gene TRBV20-1; the match to TRBD2 covers 11 bases. The CDR3 contains 16 residues. CDR1 DFQATT and CDR2 SNEGSKA come from the germline V gene (reference sequence). Trimming at V came to 2 bases and at J to 2 bases, leaving 8 bases not matched to a gene. CDR3 sequence (DNA): TGCAGTGCTAGACTGGTGACTAGCGGGAACCCCTACGAGCAGTACTTC. Amino acids: CSARLVTSGNPYEQYF.

This chain joins TRBV6-1 and TRBJ2-1, with 9 bases aligning to TRBD2. The V and J ends lost 6 bases and 8 bases, in that order; junction bases with no gene match: 11. This CDR3 is 15 amino acids long. The V gene's germline CDR1 is MNHNS and CDR2 SASEGT. The CDR3 bases are TGTGCCAGCAGCCAACGACCGGGACTAGCATATGAGCAGTTCTTC. It encodes CASSQRPGLAYEQFF.

As concerns this clonotype: An end of the junction does not agree with germline; a read error may underlie this. The chain links TRBV7-3 to TRBJ2-5, with TRBD1 matching over 7 bases. The DNA matches TRBJ2-7 better at its end, which makes the J call doubtful. Germline values: CDR1 SGHTA, CDR2 FQGTGA. This CDR3 contains 13 residues. CDR3 region: CASGLSTGTEQYF. CDR3 coding DNA: TGTGCCAGCGGCTTATCGACAGGGACCGAGCAGTACTTC.

This clonotype was detected a few times. The V gene is TRBV12-3 or TRBV12-4, the J gene TRBJ1-4; D uncertain. The ends were cut back, 3 bases at V and 4 bases at J, with 9 bases in the middle. The CDR3 runs 14 residues. CDR3 in amino acids: CASSFPLGNEKLFF. The CDR3 DNA is TGTGCCAGCAGTTTTCCCCTGGGTAATGAAAAACTGTTTTTT.

This clonotype was seen more than once but under ten times. In DNA form, the CDR3 reads TGCGCCAGCAGCCGGCTAGCGGGACAGCAAGAGACCCAGTACTTC. Protein sequence: CASSRLAGQQETQYF. V gene TRBV4-3 combines with J gene TRBJ2-5, with 9 positions matching TRBD2. Germline CDR1 is LGHNA and CDR2 is YSLEER. The CDR3 length is 15 residues. V shed 4 bases and J 2 bases; nucleotides not matched to a gene: 5.

V gene TRBV24-1 combines with J gene TRBJ2-7; tentatively, D is TRBD2 (6 bases). This CDR3 is 12 amino acids long. Germline V CDR1 and CDR2: KGHDR, SFDVKD. V was clipped by 6 bases and J by 4 bases, with 9 bases between them. CDR3 amino acids: CATSPGGYEQYF. The CDR3 DNA reads as TGTGCCACCAGTCCAGGAGGGTACGAGCAGTACTTC.

The chain carries TRBV6-6 and TRBJ2-7; TRBD1 might be the D (6 bases). There are 14 residues in the CDR3. Between the trimmed V and J ends, which lost 7 bases and 3 bases, there was a span of 16 bases. Germline-derived CDR1 and CDR2 are MNHNY and SVGAGI (reference sequence). The CDR3 region is CASKQTGGGYEQYF. The CDR3 nucleotides read TGTGCCAGCAAACAGACAGGCGGCGGCTACGAGCAGTACTTC.

This sequence joins TRBV29-1 and TRBJ1-6, with 8 bases identical to TRBD1. V trimming: 4 bases; J trimming: 8 bases; junction bases outside the gene matches: 13. Germline CDR1 and CDR2: SQVTM and ANQGSEA. The CDR3 covers 16 residues. DNA of the CDR3: TGCAGCGTTGGGGGATCAATGGACAGGGACGATTCACCCCTCCACTTT. It encodes CSVGGSMDRDDSPLHF.

This clonotype showed up just once. V usage is TRBV12-3 or TRBV12-4 and J usage is TRBJ1-2; possibly TRBD1 for D (6 bases). V lost 11 bases to trimming and J lost 8 bases, with 24 bases between them. The CDR3 has 14 amino acids. CDR3: CASSLDSGLGGYTF. In nucleotides, the CDR3 is TGTGCCTCTTCTCTGGACAGTGGGCTAGGAGGCTACACCTTC.

This clonotype was found many times. The chain combines TRBV7-2 with TRBJ2-7; 11 positions match TRBD1. Germline assignment: CDR1 SGHTA and CDR2 FQGNSA. Trimming at V came to 4 bases and at J to 0 bases, leaving 8 bases not matched to a gene. This CDR3 is 17 amino acids long. The CDR3 nucleotides read TGTGCCAGCAGCTCCATGACCGGGACAGGGGGCTCCTACGAGCAGTACTTC. Translation: CASSSMTGTGGSYEQYF.

The gene calls are TRBV6-2 or TRBV6-3 and TRBJ1-1; D remains unclear. CDR1 and CDR2 from the germline V gene are MNHEY and SVGEGT. V lost 2 bases to trimming and J lost 7 bases, with 8 bases between them. CDR3 length equals 12 residues. CDR3 nucleotides: TGTGCCAGCAGTTACGAGGGCAATGAAGCTTTCTTT. Translating gives CASSYEGNEAFF.

The J gene is TRBJ1-6, the V gene TRBV5-1, with D perhaps matching TRBD1 (6 bases). Germline CDR1 is SGHRS and CDR2 is YFSETQ. This CDR3 contains 15 residues. The V end lost 0 bases, the J end lost 10 bases, and 14 bases lay between the germline ends. The CDR3 nucleotides read TGCGCCAGCAGCTTGGCGGGGGCAGGGAAATCACCCCTCCACTTT. Its protein product is CASSLAGAGKSPLHF.

This clonotype has only a few counts. V gene TRBV6-2 or TRBV6-3 combines with J gene TRBJ1-2; D uncertain. The CDR3 covers 13 residues. The V and J ends lost 4 bases and 11 bases respectively, with 17 bases between them. Germline CDR1 is MNHEY and CDR2 is SVGEGT. The CDR3: CASSFNSVGSYTF. The CDR3 nucleotides read TGTGCCAGCAGTTTCAACAGTGTCGGCAGTTACACCTTC.